This is a list of T cell receptor beta chains from one sample in a study of blood T cell repertoires in COVID-19. Sequencing used immunoSEQ multiplex PCR; TCRdb keeps in-frame clones, though not all of them. The repertoire holds about 370,000 clones, with around 90% as singletons. Sequencing input: peripheral blood. The source is a woman under 40 with COVID-19, enrolled during active disease. The CDR3 runs from the conserved cysteine through the conserved F or W. The D gene is left open where the match is weak.

j_call v_call d_call cdr3_aa
TRBJ1-5 TRBV19 TRBD1 CASTRDRGSNQPQHF
TRBJ1-2 TRBV27 NA CASSLGPRGQSPYGYTF
TRBJ2-4 TRBV6-2/TRBV6-3 NA CASSYRWRLKNIQYF
TRBJ2-7 TRBV25-1 TRBD2 CASSPSGGSYEQYF
TRBJ2-7 TRBV4-3 TRBD2 CASSQELGGSGADEQYF
TRBJ1-4 TRBV18 TRBD1 CASSPTPGQLNEKLFF
TRBJ1-3 TRBV7-9 TRBD1 CASSATHQGAGNTIYF
TRBJ1-5 TRBV5-1 TRBD1 CASREGDSDNQPQHF
TRBJ1-6 TRBV7-9 NA CASSLGGSSYNSPLHF
TRBJ2-5 TRBV5-1 NA CASSFEGRGETQYF
TRBJ1-5 TRBV5-6 TRBD1 CASSSWDRWNPQHF
TRBJ2-5 TRBV6-6 TRBD1 CASSPGTGYQEETQYF
TRBJ1-1 TRBV19 NA CASSIDPTANTEAFF
TRBJ2-5 TRBV5-6 TRBD1 CASSLPRTGVEETQYF
TRBJ1-5 TRBV7-2 TRBD1 CASSRGATGGRSQPQHF
TRBJ2-3 TRBV2 TRBD2 CASTLAGGPTPADTQYF
TRBJ2-5 TRBV9 NA CASSSRGGPQETQYF
TRBJ1-5 TRBV28 NA CASSPLTPGDQPQHF
TRBJ2-3 TRBV29-1 NA CSVDNTADWGDTQYF
TRBJ2-3 TRBV29-1 TRBD2 CSVEGQRGAIDTQYF
TRBJ2-7 TRBV4-1 NA CASSQVQSYEQYF
TRBJ2-3 TRBV10-3 NA CAISESAADTQYF
TRBJ2-1 TRBV5-6 TRBD2 CASSGTSGYNEQFF
TRBJ1-5 TRBV18 TRBD1 CASSTGTDQPQHF
TRBJ2-2 TRBV5-4 TRBD2 CASSAARTSGTNTGELFF
TRBJ2-4 TRBV7-2 TRBD2 CASSLGRGVVQYF
TRBJ2-1 TRBV6-2/TRBV6-3 TRBD2 CASSLAGGPSNEQFF
TRBJ1-1 TRBV19 TRBD1 CASTISGGGRWGGAEAFF
TRBJ1-5 TRBV4-3 NA CASSQDRANQPQHF
TRBJ2-1 TRBV24-1 NA CATSDSGVRDYNEQFF
TRBJ2-1 TRBV6-2/TRBV6-3 NA CASSRTGSEQFF
TRBJ2-7 TRBV4-3 NA CASSQDTGTYEQYF
TRBJ1-5 TRBV6-4 NA CASSDQGGMGQPQHF
TRBJ1-2 TRBV10-2 NA CASSESMTVQGGYTF
TRBJ2-3 TRBV6-6 NA CASSVVGALDTQYF
TRBJ2-1 TRBV7-6 NA CASSPLAVANEQFF
TRBJ2-6 TRBV5-3 NA CARRAQGYGANVLTF
TRBJ2-2 TRBV28 NA CASSYYGTGGGNTGELFF
TRBJ1-5 TRBV5-1 NA CASSLKGDQPQHF
TRBJ1-4 TRBV10-3 NA CAISDRTGTRNEKLFF
TRBJ2-5 TRBV5-4 NA CASSRSASRFQETQYF
TRBJ2-1 TRBV6-4 TRBD2 CASSERGGLNEQFF
TRBJ2-5 TRBV11-3 NA CASSYGHSQETQYF
TRBJ1-1 TRBV10-2 NA CASRQGGNTEAFF
TRBJ2-6 TRBV19 TRBD1 CASSLQTGWNSGANVLTF
TRBJ1-1 TRBV6-5 NA CASARQPWNTEAFF
TRBJ2-7 TRBV6-6 NA CASSYATGSPYEQYF
TRBJ2-4 TRBV14 TRBD1 CASSQDSNRGNIQYF
TRBJ1-5 TRBV6-5 NA CASSYNRGNQPQHF
TRBJ1-1 TRBV27 TRBD1 CASSKDRGREVTFF